This T cell receptor beta chain was captured by sequencing in a study of shared clonotypes between healthy human individuals. The authors loaded roughly 180 ng DNA, roughly 27,000 T cell genomes, into sorted-subset replicate PCRs. Method: immunoSEQ multiplex PCR; TCRdb's copy keeps in-frame clones and lacks some. The table records a few million clones, roughly 92% of them present only once. Of note for this clone: Its target is unknown.

Nashville, Tennessee was home to all donors, each a Caucasian adult. J gave up 3 bases and V 4 bases, and 3 bases lay outside the gene matches. The CDR3 sequence is 14 residues long. Germline V lookup: CDR1 LGHNA, CDR2 YSLEER. Study-wide results and caveats: Among non-shared clonotypes, generation probabilities were lower than among those shared by all four donors.

The sequence was obtained from a man between 18 and 29 years old in good health. The V call is TRBV4-3, the J call TRBJ1-5; 7 nucleotides match TRBD1. Sequencing was performed on naive CD4+ T cells sorted from blood. The subset: CD45RA+ positively selected. The DNA for the CDR3 is TGCGCCAGCAGCCGAACAGGGGCCAATCAGCCCCAGCATTTT. It encodes CASSRTGANQPQHF.